Below are 22 T cell receptor beta chains sequenced from a single sample in a study of T cell changes during pregnancy in multiple sclerosis (dated by TCRdb to between 2017 and 2020). Receptors were amplified or captured by the immunoSEQ multiplex PCR assay. Here the immuneACCESS table is served through TCRdb, limited to in-frame sequences with V and J called. Missing clones are a known gap in these copies; in checked studies unresolved V genes cover under half, and the rest lacks a known reason. Counted in this sample were under 45,000 clones; more than 90% of them appeared once. The ten largest clones represent 0.67% of the sample. The sample was CD4+ T cells from peripheral blood mononuclear cells, taken in the first trimester of pregnancy. These receptors originate from a female donor with multiple sclerosis, enrolled in a pregnancy study.

The chain couples TRBV5-1 to TRBJ2-3, with D maybe TRBD1 (6 bases). V lost 1 base to trimming and J lost 3 bases, with 9 bases between them. The CDR3 runs to 14 residues. Germline CDR1 reads SGHRS; CDR2 reads YFSETQ. The CDR3 sequence: CASSLLRGTDTQYF. CDR3 DNA: TGCGCCAGCAGCTTGCTCAGGGGAACAGATACGCAGTATTTT. Variable domain in full (rest from reference TRBV5-1 and TRBJ2-3): KAGVTQTPRYLIKTRGQQVTLSCSPISGHRSVSWYQQTPGQGLQFLFEYFSETQRNKGNFPGRFSGRQFSNSRSEMNVSTLELGDSALYLCASSLLRGTDTQYFGPGTRLTVL.

The chain links TRBV7-9 to TRBJ1-2, with TRBD1 matching over 8 bases. The germline V gene has CDR1 SEHNR and CDR2 FQNEAQ (reference sequence). Trimming at V came to 1 base and at J to 4 bases, leaving 5 bases not matched to a gene. The CDR3 has 15 amino acids. The CDR3 coding sequence is TGTGCCAGCAGCTTAGGGGACAGGAGCGGCTATGGCTACACCTTC. This encodes CASSLGDRSGYGYTF.

The chain combines TRBV11-2 with TRBJ2-3, with 8 bases identical to TRBD1. The CDR3 loop spans 17 amino acids. V lost 0 bases, J lost 3 bases, and 8 bases stayed unmatched. Germline loops: CDR1 SGHAT, CDR2 FQNNGV. CDR3 in amino acids: CASSLETLRDRTDTQYF. For the CDR3, the DNA is TGTGCCAGCAGCTTAGAAACTTTGAGGGACAGGACAGATACGCAGTATTTT.

The chain couples TRBV7-2 to TRBJ2-7; 7 bases match TRBD1. CDR3 size: 14 residues. Germline loops: CDR1 SGHTA, CDR2 FQGNSA. V was pared by 4 bases and J by 7 bases, with 10 bases of the junction left unmatched. Here the CDR3 reads CASSSTGRDWEQYF. CDR3 nucleotides: TGTGCCAGCAGCTCGACAGGGAGAGATTGGGAGCAGTACTTC.

V usage is TRBV5-1 and J usage is TRBJ2-7; 8 positions agree with TRBD2. This CDR3 comprises 15 residues. Germline CDR1 reads SGHRS; CDR2 reads YFSETQ. V trimming: 4 bases; J trimming: 4 bases; junction bases outside the gene matches: 10. DNA for the CDR3: TGCGCCAGCAGCCTAGGGGCCAGCGGGAGTTACGAGCAGTACTTC. This codes for CASSLGASGSYEQYF.

This rearrangement joins TRBV19 to TRBJ2-3, with 8 bases identical to TRBD2. Germline assignment: CDR1 LNHDA and CDR2 SQIVND (reference sequence). V lost 3 bases and J lost 6; bases outside the gene matches: 5. This CDR3 spans 14 amino acids. The CDR3 sequence is CASSMSGGRDTQYF. In nucleotides, the CDR3 is TGTGCCAGTAGTATGAGCGGCGGGAGGGATACGCAGTATTTT. Complete variable domain (other parts from reference TRBV19 and TRBJ2-3): DGGITQSPKYLFRKEGQNVTLSCEQNLNHDAMYWYRQDPGQGLRLIYYSQIVNDFQKGDIAEGYSVSREKKESFPLTVTSAQKNPTAFYLCASSMSGGRDTQYFGPGTRLTVL.

The chain combines TRBV10-3 with TRBJ1-3, with D maybe TRBD1 (5 bases). Trimming took off 4 bases at V and 2 bases at J, with 12 bases between the two ends. Germline CDR1 is ENHRY and CDR2 is SYGVKD. The CDR3 is 15 amino acids. The CDR3 sequence: CAISGLDSTGNTIYF. The CDR3 nucleotides are TGTGCCATCAGTGGACTAGACAGCACTGGAAACACCATATATTTT.

The chain recombines TRBV14 with TRBJ2-7; D might be TRBD2 (6 bases). The germline V and J ends were trimmed by 6 bases and 6 bases, with 21 bases remaining between them. The CDR3 is 15 amino acids. CDR1 and CDR2 from the germline V gene are SGHDN and FVKESK. The CDR3 DNA follows: TGTGCCAGCAGACCGACGGGACTCACGACCTCCGAGCAGTACTTC. Amino acids: CASRPTGLTTSEQYF.

This clone was seen a few times. The CDR3 loop is CASSLFFAGYEQYF. For the CDR3, the DNA is TGTGCCAGCAGCTTATTCTTTGCCGGTTACGAGCAGTACTTC. The genes are TRBV7-8 and TRBJ2-7; no clear D. This CDR3 has 14 residues. Germline assignment: CDR1 SGHVS and CDR2 FQNEAQ. Trimming took off 2 bases at V and 4 bases at J, with 12 bases between the two ends.

The chain carries TRBV28 and TRBJ2-3; D may be TRBD2 (6 bases). The germline gives CDR1 MDHEN, CDR2 SYDVKM. This CDR3 is 15 amino acids long. Trimming took off 5 bases at V and 0 bases at J, with 12 bases between the two ends. The CDR3 is CASSPPGTSTDTQYF. CDR3 DNA: TGTGCCAGCAGTCCACCCGGGACTAGCACAGATACGCAGTATTTT.

In this sample, this clone turned up a few times. The J gene is TRBJ2-7, the V gene TRBV18; weak D call: TRBD2 (5 bases). This CDR3 has 16 amino acids. Germline V gene data show CDR1 as KGHSH and CDR2 as LQKENI. V was trimmed by 0 bases and J by 0 bases, leaving 12 bases between them. The CDR3 loop reads CASSPPLHTSSYEQYF. The CDR3 bases are TGTGCCAGCTCACCACCGCTGCACACTAGCTCCTACGAGCAGTACTTC.

The rearrangement links TRBV7-3 to TRBJ2-1, with 7 nucleotides matching TRBD2. There are 15 residues in the CDR3. J gave up 3 bases and V 4 bases, and 6 bases lay outside the gene matches. Germline V gene lookup returns CDR1 SGHTA and CDR2 FQGTGA. The chain's CDR3 is CASSWKRGDYNEQFF. The CDR3 coding sequence is TGTGCCAGCAGCTGGAAGCGGGGCGACTACAATGAGCAGTTCTTC.

The rearrangement uses TRBV19 and TRBJ2-3; a possible D gene is TRBD1 (6 bases). The CDR3 extends over 14 amino acids. Germline CDR1 is LNHDA and CDR2 is SQIVND (reference sequence). Trimming removed 7 bases from V and 1 base from J, with 12 bases in between. The CDR3 here is CASIGGSGTDTQYF. CDR3 DNA sequence: TGTGCCAGTATTGGGGGCTCAGGCACAGATACGCAGTATTTT.

The chain employs TRBV28 and TRBJ1-1; TRBD1 matches at 7 bases. V gave up 6 bases and J gave up 6 bases; unmatched junction bases: 13. The germline V gene has CDR1 MDHEN and CDR2 SYDVKM. The CDR3 consists of 15 residues. The CDR3 nucleotides read TGTGCCAGCAGGAGAGGAGGGGCAGGGGGGCCTGAAGCTTTCTTT. Translation: CASRRGGAGGPEAFF. The variable domain in full, completed from reference TRBV28 and TRBJ1-1, reads DVKVTQSSRYLVKRTGEKVFLECVQDMDHENMFWYRQDPGLGLRLIYFSYDVKMKEKGDIPEGYSVSREKKERFSLILESASTNQTSMYLCASRRGGAGGPEAFFGQGTRLTVV.

V and J are TRBV5-6 and TRBJ1-5; 7 nucleotides line up with TRBD1. With V trimmed by 1 base and J by 2 bases, 6 bases remained unmatched. The CDR3 has 16 residues. CDR1 and CDR2 (germline): SGHDT, YYEEEE. Written as DNA, the CDR3 is TGTGCCAGCAGCTTGAACAGGGGAGGCGGCAATCAGCCCCAGCATTTT. Its translation is CASSLNRGGGNQPQHF.

The rearrangement joins TRBV28 to TRBJ1-5; D is ambiguous. The CDR3 extends over 15 amino acids. Germline V lookup: CDR1 MDHEN, CDR2 SYDVKM. Trimming removed 2 bases from V and 2 bases from J, with 10 bases in between. The CDR3 DNA sequence: TGTGCCAGCAGTTTAGGCGGGATGGGCAATCAGCCCCAGCATTTT. Translation: CASSLGGMGNQPQHF.

The rearrangement uses TRBV28 and TRBJ2-7; 12 bases are a match to TRBD2. This CDR3 has 17 amino acids. With V trimmed by 7 bases and J by 2 bases, 12 bases remained unmatched. The V gene's germline CDR1 is MDHEN and CDR2 SYDVKM. This CDR3 reads CASTLGALAGGPYEQYF. The CDR3 bases are TGTGCCAGCACTTTGGGGGCCCTAGCGGGAGGGCCCTACGAGCAGTACTTC.

The rearrangement links TRBV5-6 to TRBJ2-7; perhaps TRBD2 as D (5 bases). This CDR3 comprises 16 residues. Looked up from germline, CDR1 is SGHDT and CDR2 is YYEEEE. The ends were cut back, 6 bases at V and 3 bases at J, with 22 bases in the middle. The CDR3 reads CASNFRGVGKIYEQYF. In DNA form, the CDR3 reads TGTGCCAGCAACTTTCGGGGTGTCGGGAAGATCTACGAGCAGTACTTC.

This clone was counted a few times. V is TRBV6-4 and J is TRBJ1-2, with D unresolved. Per the germline V gene, CDR1 is MRHNA and CDR2 is SNTAGT. The CDR3 runs 13 residues. Trimming removed 3 bases from V and 2 bases from J, with 7 bases in between. The CDR3 sequence: CASSEGLNYGYTF. CDR3 sequence (DNA): TGTGCCAGCAGTGAAGGACTAAACTATGGCTACACCTTC.

This clone was picked up one time. This chain uses TRBV5-3 with TRBJ2-3, with 8 bases matching TRBD2. TRBV5-3 is an ORF; its function is uncertain. This CDR3 is built from 16 residues. V lost 0 bases, J lost 3 bases, and 6 bases stayed unmatched. CDR3 sequence reads: CARSLGSGDTTDTQYF. In DNA, the CDR3 is TGTGCCAGAAGCTTGGGTAGCGGGGATACTACAGATACGCAGTATTTT.

The chain carries TRBV29-1 and TRBJ2-7; 9 nucleotides align to TRBD1. The CDR3 consists of 14 residues. Germline CDR1 and CDR2: SQVTM and ANQGSEA. V was pared by 2 bases and J by 6 bases, with 8 bases of the junction left unmatched. The CDR3 DNA sequence: TGCAGCGTTGAACTCCGGACAGGGGCTAGCGAGCAGTACTTC. It codes for CSVELRTGASEQYF.

The chain combines TRBV5-6 with TRBJ2-3, with D possibly matching TRBD1 (6 bases). The CDR3 contains 15 residues. Germline lookup yields CDR1 SGHDT and CDR2 YYEEEE. The ends were cut back, 6 bases at V and 4 bases at J, with 18 bases in the middle. The CDR3 reads CASTKLDRGADTQYF. CDR3 DNA: TGTGCCAGCACCAAGTTGGACAGAGGAGCAGATACGCAGTATTTT.